This T cell receptor beta chain was captured by sequencing in a study of T cell responses to AZD1222 COVID-19 vaccine. This CDR3 contains 15 residues. Between the trimmed V and J ends, which lost 3 bases and 4 bases, there was a span of 15 bases. Germline V lookup: CDR1 MNHEY, CDR2 SMNVEV (reference sequence). Generated by immunoSEQ multiplex PCR, the TCRdb table keeps only in-frame clones and is missing some. Found here are around 130,000 clones, approximately 92% of them singletons; the top ten hold 1.5% to 2%. The rearrangement joins TRBV27 to TRBJ1-2, with D perhaps matching TRBD1 (6 bases). The sequencing used peripheral blood, collected 28 days after the second AZD1222 dose. The receptor comes from an adult who received the AZD1222 COVID-19 vaccine. CDR3 DNA sequence: TGTGCCAGCAGTTTTGGGGGCGGCCCGAGCTATGGCTACACCTTC. Amino acids: CASSFGGGPSYGYTF.